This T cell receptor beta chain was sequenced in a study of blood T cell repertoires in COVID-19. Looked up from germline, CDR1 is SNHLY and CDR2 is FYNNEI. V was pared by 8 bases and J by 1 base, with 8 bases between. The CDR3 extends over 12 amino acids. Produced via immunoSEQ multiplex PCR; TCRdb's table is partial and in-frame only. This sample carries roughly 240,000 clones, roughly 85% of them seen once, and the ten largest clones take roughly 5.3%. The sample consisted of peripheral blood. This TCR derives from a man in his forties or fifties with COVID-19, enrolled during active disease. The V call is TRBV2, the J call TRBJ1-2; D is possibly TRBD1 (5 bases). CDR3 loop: CASDGGNYGYTF. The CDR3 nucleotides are TGTGCCAGCGACGGGGGTAACTATGGCTACACCTTC. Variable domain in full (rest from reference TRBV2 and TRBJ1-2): EPEVTQTPSHQVTQMGQEVILRCVPISNHLYFYWYRQILGQKVEFLVSFYNNEISEKSEIFDDQFSVERPDGSNFTLKIRSTKLEDSAMYFCASDGGNYGYTFGSGTRLTVV.